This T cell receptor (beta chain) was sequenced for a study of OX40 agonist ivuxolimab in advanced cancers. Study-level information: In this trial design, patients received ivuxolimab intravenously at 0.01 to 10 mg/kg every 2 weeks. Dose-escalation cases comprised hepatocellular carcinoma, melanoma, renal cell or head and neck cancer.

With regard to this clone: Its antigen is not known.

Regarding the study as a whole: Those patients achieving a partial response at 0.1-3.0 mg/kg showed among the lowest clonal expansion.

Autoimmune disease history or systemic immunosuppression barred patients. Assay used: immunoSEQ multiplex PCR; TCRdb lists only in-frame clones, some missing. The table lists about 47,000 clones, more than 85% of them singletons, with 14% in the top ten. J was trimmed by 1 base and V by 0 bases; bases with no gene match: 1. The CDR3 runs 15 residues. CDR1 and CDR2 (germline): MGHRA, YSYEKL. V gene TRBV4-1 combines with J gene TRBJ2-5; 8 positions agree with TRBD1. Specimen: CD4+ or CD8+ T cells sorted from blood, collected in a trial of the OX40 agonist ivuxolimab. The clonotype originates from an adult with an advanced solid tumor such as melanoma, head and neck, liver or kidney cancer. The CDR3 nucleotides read TGCGCCAGCAGCCAAGAACAGGGGGGCCAAGAGACCCAGTACTTC. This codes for CASSQEQGGQETQYF.